The text below deals with one T cell receptor beta chain. No patient received treatment before thyroid surgery. This sample stems from a study of metastatic and nonmetastatic thyroid tumors. MiXCR was used by TCRdb to re-call the PCR reads. The repertoire has tens of thousands of clones, over 40% of them found once; the top ten carry around 24%. The sequenced material came from tumor tissue. The TCR sequence derives from a male donor with papillary thyroid cancer or a benign thyroid nodule (not recorded which). Some clones in this sample may be carry-over from other donors' samples.

As DNA, the CDR3 is TGTGCCAGCAGCCGGACTAGTTTCGGGGAGCTGTTTTTT. Its translation: CASSRTSFGELFF. V and J are TRBV11-2 and TRBJ2-2; TRBD2 aligns across 7 bases. Germline V gene lookup returns CDR1 SGHAT and CDR2 FQNNGV. This CDR3 comprises 13 residues. The V gene end was trimmed by 5 bases and the J gene end by 7 bases; junction bases not matched to a gene: 4.